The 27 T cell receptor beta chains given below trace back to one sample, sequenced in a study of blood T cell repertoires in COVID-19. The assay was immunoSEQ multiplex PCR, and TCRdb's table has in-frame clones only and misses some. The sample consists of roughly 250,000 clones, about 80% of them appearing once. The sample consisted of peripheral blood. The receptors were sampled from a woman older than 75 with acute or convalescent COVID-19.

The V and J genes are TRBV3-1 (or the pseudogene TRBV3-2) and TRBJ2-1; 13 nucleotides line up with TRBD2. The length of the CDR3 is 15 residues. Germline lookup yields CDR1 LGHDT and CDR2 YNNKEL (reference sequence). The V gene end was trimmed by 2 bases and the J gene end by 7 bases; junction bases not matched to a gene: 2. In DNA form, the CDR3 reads TGTGCCAGCAGCCAAACTAGCGGGGGGGTTAATGAGCAGTTCTTC. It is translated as CASSQTSGGVNEQFF.

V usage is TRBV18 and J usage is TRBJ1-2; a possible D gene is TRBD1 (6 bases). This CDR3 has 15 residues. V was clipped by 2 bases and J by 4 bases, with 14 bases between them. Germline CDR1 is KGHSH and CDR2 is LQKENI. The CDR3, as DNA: TGTGCCAGCTCACCAACGGGGGGGGCCTCCTATGGCTACACCTTC. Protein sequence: CASSPTGGASYGYTF.

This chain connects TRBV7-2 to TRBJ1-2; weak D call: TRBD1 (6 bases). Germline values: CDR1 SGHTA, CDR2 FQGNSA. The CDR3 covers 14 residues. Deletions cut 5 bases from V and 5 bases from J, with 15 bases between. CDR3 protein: CASSPRGTEYGYTF. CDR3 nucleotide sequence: TGTGCCAGCAGCCCTAGGGGGACGGAATATGGCTACACCTTC. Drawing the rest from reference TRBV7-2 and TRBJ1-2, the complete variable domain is GAGVSQSPSNKVTEKGKDVELRCDPISGHTALYWYRQSLGQGLEFLIYFQGNSAPDKSGLPSDRFSAERTGGSVSTLTIQRTQQEDSAVYLCASSPRGTEYGYTFGSGTRLTVV.

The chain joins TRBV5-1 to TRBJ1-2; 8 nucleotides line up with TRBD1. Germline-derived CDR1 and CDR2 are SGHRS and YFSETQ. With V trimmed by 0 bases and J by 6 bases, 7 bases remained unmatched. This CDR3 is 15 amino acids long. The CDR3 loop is CASSLVVRGLDGYTF. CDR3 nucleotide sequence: TGCGCCAGCAGCTTGGTGGTCAGGGGGCTTGATGGCTACACCTTC.

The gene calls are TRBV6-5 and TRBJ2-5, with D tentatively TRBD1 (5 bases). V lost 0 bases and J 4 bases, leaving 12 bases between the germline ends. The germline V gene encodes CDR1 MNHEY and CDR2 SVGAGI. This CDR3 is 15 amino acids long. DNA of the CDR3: TGTGCCAGCAGTTACTCTTTCAGGGATGGAGAGACCCAGTACTTC. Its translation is CASSYSFRDGETQYF.

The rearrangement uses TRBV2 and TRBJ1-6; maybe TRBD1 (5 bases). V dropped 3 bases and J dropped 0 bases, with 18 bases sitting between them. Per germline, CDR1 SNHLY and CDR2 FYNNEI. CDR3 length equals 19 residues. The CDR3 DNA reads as TGTGCCAGCAGTGAGGTCCAGCTCTTGGGGCGCTCCTATAATTCACCCCTCCACTTT. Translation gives CASSEVQLLGRSYNSPLHF.

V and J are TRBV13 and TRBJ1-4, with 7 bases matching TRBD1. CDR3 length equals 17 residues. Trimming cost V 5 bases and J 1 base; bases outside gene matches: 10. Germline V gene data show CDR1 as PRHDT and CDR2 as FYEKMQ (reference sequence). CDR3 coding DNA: TGTGCCAGCAGCCAAAGACGGCGACAGGGAACTAATGAAAAACTGTTTTTT. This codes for CASSQRRRQGTNEKLFF.

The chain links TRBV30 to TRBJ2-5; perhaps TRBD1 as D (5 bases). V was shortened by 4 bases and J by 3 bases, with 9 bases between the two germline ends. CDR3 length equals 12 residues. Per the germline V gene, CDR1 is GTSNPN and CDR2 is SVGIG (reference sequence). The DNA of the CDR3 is TGTGCCTGGAATTCCAGGGAAGAGACCCAGTACTTC. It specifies CAWNSREETQYF.

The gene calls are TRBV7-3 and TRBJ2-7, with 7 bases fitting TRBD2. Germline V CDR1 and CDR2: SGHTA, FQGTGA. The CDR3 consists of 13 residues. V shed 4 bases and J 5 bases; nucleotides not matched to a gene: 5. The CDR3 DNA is TGTGCCAGCAGCTCATATGGGGGGGACGAGCAGTACTTC. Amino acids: CASSSYGGDEQYF.

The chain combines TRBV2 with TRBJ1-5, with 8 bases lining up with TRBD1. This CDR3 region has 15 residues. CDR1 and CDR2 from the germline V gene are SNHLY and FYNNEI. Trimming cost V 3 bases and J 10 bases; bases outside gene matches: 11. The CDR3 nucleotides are TGTGCCAGCAGTGAGAGAACAGGGGGACGTAGACCCCAGCATTTT. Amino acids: CASSERTGGRRPQHF. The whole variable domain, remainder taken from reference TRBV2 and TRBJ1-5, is EPEVTQTPSHQVTQMGQEVILRCVPISNHLYFYWYRQILGQKVEFLVSFYNNEISEKSEIFDDQFSVERPDGSNFTLKIRSTKLEDSAMYFCASSERTGGRRPQHFGDGTRLSIL.

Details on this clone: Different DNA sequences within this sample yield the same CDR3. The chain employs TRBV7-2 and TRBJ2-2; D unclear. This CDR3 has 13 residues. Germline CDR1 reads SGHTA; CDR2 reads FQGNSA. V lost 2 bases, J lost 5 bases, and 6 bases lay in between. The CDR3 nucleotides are TGTGCCAGCAGCTTATCCCGGACCGGGGAGCTGTTTTTT. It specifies CASSLSRTGELFF.

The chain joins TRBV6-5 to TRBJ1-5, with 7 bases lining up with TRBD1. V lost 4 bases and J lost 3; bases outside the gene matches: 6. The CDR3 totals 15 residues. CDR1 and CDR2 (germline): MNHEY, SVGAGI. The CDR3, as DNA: TGTGCCAGCAGTTTAGACAGGGCCCTCAATCAGCCCCAGCATTTT. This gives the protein CASSLDRALNQPQHF.

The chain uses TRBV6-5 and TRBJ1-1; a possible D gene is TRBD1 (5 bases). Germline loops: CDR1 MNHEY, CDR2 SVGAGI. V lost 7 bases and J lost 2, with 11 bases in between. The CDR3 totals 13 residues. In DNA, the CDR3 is TGTGCCAGCACTAGGGGTGTAAACACTGAAGCTTTCTTT. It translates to CASTRGVNTEAFF.

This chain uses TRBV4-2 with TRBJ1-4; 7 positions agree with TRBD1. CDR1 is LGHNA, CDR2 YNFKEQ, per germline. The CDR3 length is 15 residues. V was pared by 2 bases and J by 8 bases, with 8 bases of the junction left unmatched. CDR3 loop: CASSQKRQGGEKLFF. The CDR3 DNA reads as TGTGCCAGCAGCCAAAAGCGACAGGGTGGCGAAAAACTGTTTTTT.

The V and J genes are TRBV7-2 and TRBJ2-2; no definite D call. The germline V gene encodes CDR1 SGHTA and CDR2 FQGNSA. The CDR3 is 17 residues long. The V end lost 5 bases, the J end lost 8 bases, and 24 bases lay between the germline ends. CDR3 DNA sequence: TGTGCCAGCAGCCAGGCTCCCAGCTACGCAGCAGCAGGGGAGCTGTTTTTT. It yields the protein CASSQAPSYAAAGELFF.

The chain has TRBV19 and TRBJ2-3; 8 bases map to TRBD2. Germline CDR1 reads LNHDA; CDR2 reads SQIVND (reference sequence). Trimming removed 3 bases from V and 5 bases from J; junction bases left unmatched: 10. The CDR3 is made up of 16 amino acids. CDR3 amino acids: CASSISATSVIDTQYF. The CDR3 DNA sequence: TGTGCCAGTAGTATTAGCGCGACTAGCGTAATAGATACGCAGTATTTT.

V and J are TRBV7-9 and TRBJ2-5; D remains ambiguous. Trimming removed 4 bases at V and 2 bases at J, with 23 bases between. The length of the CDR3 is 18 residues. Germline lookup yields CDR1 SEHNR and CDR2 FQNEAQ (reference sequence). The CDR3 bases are TGTGCCAGCAGCTCGCGCCCTATAAGACTGACCGGGCAAGAGACCCAGTACTTC. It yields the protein CASSSRPIRLTGQETQYF. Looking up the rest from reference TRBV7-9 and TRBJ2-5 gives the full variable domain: DTGVSQNPRHKITKRGQNVTFRCDPISEHNRLYWYRQTLGQGPEFLTYFQNEAQLEKSRLLSDRFSAERPKGSFSTLEIQRTEQGDSAMYLCASSSRPIRLTGQETQYFGPGTRLLVL.

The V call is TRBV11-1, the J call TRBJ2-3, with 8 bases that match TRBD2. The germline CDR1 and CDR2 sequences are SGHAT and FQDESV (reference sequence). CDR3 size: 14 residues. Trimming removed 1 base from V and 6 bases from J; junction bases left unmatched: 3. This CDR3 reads CASSLVGGADTQYF. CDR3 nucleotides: TGTGCCAGCAGCTTAGTCGGGGGGGCTGATACGCAGTATTTT.

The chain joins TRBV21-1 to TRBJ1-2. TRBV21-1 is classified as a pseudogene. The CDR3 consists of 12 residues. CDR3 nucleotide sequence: TGTGCCAGCAGCAAGGGACTGGGGGGCTACACCTTC. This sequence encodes CASSKGLGGYTF.

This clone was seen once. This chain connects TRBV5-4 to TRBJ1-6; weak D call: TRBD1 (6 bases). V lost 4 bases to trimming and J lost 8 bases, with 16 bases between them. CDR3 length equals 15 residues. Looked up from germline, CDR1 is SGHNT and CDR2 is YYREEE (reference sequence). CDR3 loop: CASSPTGSLDSPLHF. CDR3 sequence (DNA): TGTGCCAGCAGCCCTACAGGGTCTCTGGATTCACCCCTCCACTTT.

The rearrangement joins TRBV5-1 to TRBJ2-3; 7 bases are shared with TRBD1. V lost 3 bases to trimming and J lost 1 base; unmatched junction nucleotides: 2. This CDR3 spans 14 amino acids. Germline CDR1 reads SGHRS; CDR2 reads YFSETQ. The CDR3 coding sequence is TGCGCCAGCAGCTCTCAGGGGGGCACAGATACGCAGTATTTT. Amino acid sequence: CASSSQGGTDTQYF.

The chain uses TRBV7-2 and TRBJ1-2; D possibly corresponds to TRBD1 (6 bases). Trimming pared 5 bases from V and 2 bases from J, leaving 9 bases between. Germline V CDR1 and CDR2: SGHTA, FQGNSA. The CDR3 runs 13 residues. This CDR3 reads CASSVDRNYGYTF. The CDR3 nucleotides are TGTGCCAGCAGCGTTGACAGGAACTATGGCTACACCTTC.

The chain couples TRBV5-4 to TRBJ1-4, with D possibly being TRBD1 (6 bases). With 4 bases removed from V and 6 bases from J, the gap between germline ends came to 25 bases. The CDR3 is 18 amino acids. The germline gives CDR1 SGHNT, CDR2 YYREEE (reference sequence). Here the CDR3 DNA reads TGTGCCAGCAGCACCACAGGGAAGCGGGGGCCCCGGGATGAAAAACTGTTTTTT. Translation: CASSTTGKRGPRDEKLFF. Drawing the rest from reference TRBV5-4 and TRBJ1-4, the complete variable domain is ETGVTQSPTHLIKTRGQQVTLRCSSQSGHNTVSWYQQALGQGPQFIFQYYREEENGRGNFPPRFSGLQFPNYSSELNVNALELDDSALYLCASSTTGKRGPRDEKLFFGSGTQLSVL.

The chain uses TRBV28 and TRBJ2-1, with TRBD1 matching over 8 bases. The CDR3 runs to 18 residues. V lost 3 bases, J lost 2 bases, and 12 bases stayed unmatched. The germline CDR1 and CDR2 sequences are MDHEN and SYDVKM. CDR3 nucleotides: TGTGCCAGCAGTTTGCCCCCCCGCTACAGGGGGGCCTACAATGAGCAGTTCTTC. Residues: CASSLPPRYRGAYNEQFF.

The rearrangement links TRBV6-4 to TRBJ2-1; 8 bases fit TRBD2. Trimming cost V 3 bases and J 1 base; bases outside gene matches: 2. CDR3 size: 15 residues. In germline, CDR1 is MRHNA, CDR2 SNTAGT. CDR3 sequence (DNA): TGTGCCAGCAGTGATAGCGGGGAGTCCTACAATGAGCAGTTCTTC. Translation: CASSDSGESYNEQFF.

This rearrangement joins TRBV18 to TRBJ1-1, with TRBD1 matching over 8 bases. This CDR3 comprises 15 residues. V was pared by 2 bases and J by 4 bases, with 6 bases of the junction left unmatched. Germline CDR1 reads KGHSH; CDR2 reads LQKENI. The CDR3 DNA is TGTGCCAGCTCACCAATCCAGGGGGCCTTCACTGAAGCTTTCTTT. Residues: CASSPIQGAFTEAFF.

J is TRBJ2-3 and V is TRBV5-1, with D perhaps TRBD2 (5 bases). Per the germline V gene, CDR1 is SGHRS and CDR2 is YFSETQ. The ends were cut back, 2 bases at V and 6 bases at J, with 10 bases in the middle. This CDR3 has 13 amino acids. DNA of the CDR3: TGCGCCAGCAGCTTCGGAGGTATGGATACGCAGTATTTT. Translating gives CASSFGGMDTQYF.